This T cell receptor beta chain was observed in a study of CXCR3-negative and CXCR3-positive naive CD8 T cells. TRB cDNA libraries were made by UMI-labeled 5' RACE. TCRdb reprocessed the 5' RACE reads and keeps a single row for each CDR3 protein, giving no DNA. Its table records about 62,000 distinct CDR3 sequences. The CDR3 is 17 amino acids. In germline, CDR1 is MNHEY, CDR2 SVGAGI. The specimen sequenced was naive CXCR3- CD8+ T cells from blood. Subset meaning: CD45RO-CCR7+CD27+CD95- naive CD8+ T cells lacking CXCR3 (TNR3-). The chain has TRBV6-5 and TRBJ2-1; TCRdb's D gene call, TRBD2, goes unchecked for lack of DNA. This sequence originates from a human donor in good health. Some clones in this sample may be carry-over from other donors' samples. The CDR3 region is CASSYSTLPTRNNEQFF.